The 16 T cell receptor beta chains given below trace back to one sample, sequenced in a study of cytomegalovirus exposure and HLA in healthy donors. The primer mix had 60 Vbeta and 13 Jbeta primers. The method was immunoSEQ multiplex PCR; TCRdb's version includes in-frame clones alone and lacks a portion of them. Counted here are 130,000 or so clones, around 74% occurring once; the ten biggest clones make up 6.6%. Sequencing was done on a sample of PBMCs. These receptor sequences come from a man aged 40-55 years in good health and CMV-seropositive.

This rearrangement joins TRBV2 to TRBJ1-4; possible D gene TRBD1, 5 bases. V lost 2 bases to trimming and J lost 5 bases, with 15 bases between them. The CDR3 runs to 16 residues. Germline CDR1 is SNHLY and CDR2 is FYNNEI. CDR3 region: CASSEILATVNEKLFF. Written as DNA, the CDR3 is TGTGCCAGCAGTGAAATTCTGGCGACAGTGAATGAAAAACTGTTTTTT. The full variable domain, its missing parts supplied by reference TRBV2 and TRBJ1-4, is EPEVTQTPSHQVTQMGQEVILRCVPISNHLYFYWYRQILGQKVEFLVSFYNNEISEKSEIFDDQFSVERPDGSNFTLKIRSTKLEDSAMYFCASSEILATVNEKLFFGSGTQLSVL.

The J gene is TRBJ2-7, the V gene TRBV5-5, with 14 bases that match TRBD2. V dropped 0 bases and J dropped 4; count of bases not matched to a gene: 3. Germline CDR1 is SGHKS and CDR2 is YYEKEE (reference sequence). The CDR3 runs to 16 residues. The CDR3 DNA reads TGTGCCAGCAGCTTGGGACTAGCGGGAGGGAAGTACGAGCAGTACTTC. Translated: CASSLGLAGGKYEQYF.

This clone was observed a single time. This rearrangement joins TRBV14 to TRBJ1-1; perhaps TRBD1 as D (5 bases). CDR3 length equals 13 residues. Per the germline V gene, CDR1 is SGHDN and CDR2 is FVKESK. The V end was cut by 4 bases, the J end by 1 base, with 7 bases between. The CDR3, as DNA: TGTGCCAGCAGCCGAACAGGGAACACTGAAGCTTTCTTT. Amino acid sequence: CASSRTGNTEAFF.

The gene calls are TRBV30 and TRBJ2-1, with 8 bases matching TRBD1. Looked up from germline, CDR1 is GTSNPN and CDR2 is SVGIG (reference sequence). Unmatched junction bases numbered 4, after V lost 0 bases and J lost 9 bases. The CDR3 runs to 13 residues. The CDR3 region is CAWSVSDRGEQFF. The CDR3 nucleotides are TGTGCCTGGAGTGTATCCGACAGGGGTGAGCAGTTCTTC.

The chain joins TRBV7-8 to TRBJ1-2; D possibly corresponds to TRBD1 (6 bases). The CDR3 covers 16 residues. In germline, CDR1 is SGHVS, CDR2 FQNEAQ. V lost 7 bases and J 8 bases, leaving 26 bases between the germline ends. The CDR3, as DNA: TGTGCCAGCAACCCAAACAGGGCCCCCTCTATAGGAGGCTACACCTTC. Translation gives CASNPNRAPSIGGYTF. Supplemented by reference TRBV7-8 and TRBJ1-2, the full variable domain reads GAGVSQSPRYKVAKRGQDVALRCDPISGHVSLFWYQQALGQGPEFLTYFQNEAQLDKSGLPSDRFFAERPEGSVSTLKIQRTQQEDSAVYLCASNPNRAPSIGGYTFGSGTRLTVV.

In its sample, this clone was seen once. The chain is built from TRBV9 and TRBJ2-1; 7 positions match TRBD2. This CDR3 region has 16 residues. Germline CDR1 and CDR2: SGDLS and YYNGEE. Trimming at V came to 4 bases and at J to 4 bases, leaving 11 bases not matched to a gene. CDR3 bases: TGTGCCAGCAGCTTATCGAGCGGGACTGGTTACAATGAGCAGTTCTTC. This encodes CASSLSSGTGYNEQFF. Variable domain in full (rest from reference TRBV9 and TRBJ2-1): DSGVTQTPKHLITATGQRVTLRCSPRSGDLSVYWYQQSLDQGLQFLIQYYNGEERAKGNILERFSAQQFPDLHSELNLSSLELGDSALYFCASSLSSGTGYNEQFFGPGTRLTVL.

V usage is TRBV28 and J usage is TRBJ1-2, with TRBD1 identical over 9 bases. The germline gives CDR1 MDHEN, CDR2 SYDVKM. The junction had 5 bases not matched to a gene; V was cut back by 5 bases and J by 1 base. The CDR3 is made up of 15 amino acids. CDR3 protein: CASSGPGQGNYGYTF. CDR3 in DNA: TGTGCCAGCAGTGGGCCGGGACAGGGTAACTATGGCTACACCTTC.

The chain is built from TRBV7-8 and TRBJ1-2, with D perhaps matching TRBD1 (6 bases). The germline V and J ends were trimmed by 1 base and 8 bases, with 11 bases remaining between them. The CDR3 is made up of 13 amino acids. The germline V gene encodes CDR1 SGHVS and CDR2 FQNEAQ. The CDR3 bases are TGTGCCAGCAGCTTAGAGGGGGGGCGAGGCTACACCTTC. Residues: CASSLEGGRGYTF.

This clone was detected only a few times. The genes are TRBV6-6 and TRBJ1-1, with D possibly matching TRBD1 (6 bases). In germline, CDR1 is MNHNY, CDR2 SVGAGI (reference sequence). The CDR3 is 12 amino acids. The V and J ends lost 7 bases and 3 bases respectively, with 9 bases between them. This chain's CDR3 is CASTEGDTEAFF. The CDR3 DNA sequence: TGTGCCAGCACCGAGGGGGACACTGAAGCTTTCTTT.

In this sample, this clone turned up a few times. V is TRBV6-6 and J is TRBJ1-1; 8 bases fit TRBD1. CDR3 length equals 14 residues. Trimming took 5 bases from V and 4 from J; bases not matched to a gene: 6. The germline V gene encodes CDR1 MNHNY and CDR2 SVGAGI (reference sequence). The CDR3 here is CASSATGVATEAFF. CDR3 nucleotides: TGTGCCAGCAGTGCGACAGGGGTGGCCACTGAAGCTTTCTTT.

The J gene is TRBJ1-2, the V gene TRBV5-8, with D possibly being TRBD1 (6 bases). V lost 5 bases and J lost 4, with 15 bases in between. Looked up from germline, CDR1 is SGHTS and CDR2 is YDEGEE. CDR3 size: 14 residues. CDR3 sequence (DNA): TGTGCCAGCAGTTCCAGGGGATTTAGCTATGGCTACACCTTC. This gives the protein CASSSRGFSYGYTF.

This clone was seen a few times. The rearrangement joins TRBV7-2 to TRBJ2-1; 8 bases match TRBD2. Trimming at V came to 7 bases and at J to 12 bases, leaving 17 bases not matched to a gene. CDR1 is SGHTA, CDR2 FQGNSA, per germline. The CDR3 runs 15 residues. The CDR3 reads CASTNLGLAGRGQFF. In DNA, the CDR3 is TGTGCCAGCACCAACCTCGGACTAGCTGGCCGCGGGCAGTTCTTC.

There are a few counts of this clone. The rearrangement joins TRBV28 to TRBJ1-1; perhaps TRBD1 as D (6 bases). V gave up 7 bases and J gave up 1 base, with 16 bases separating them. Per the germline V gene, CDR1 is MDHEN and CDR2 is SYDVKM. The CDR3 consists of 15 residues. In DNA, the CDR3 is TGTGCCAGCACCTTGGCGGGGGCTGGGAACACTGAAGCTTTCTTT. Protein: CASTLAGAGNTEAFF.

This clone was picked up one time. This chain connects TRBV11-2 to TRBJ1-3, with 10 nucleotides matching TRBD1. The ends lost 2 bases at V and 6 bases at J; junction bases unmatched: 4. This CDR3 spans 15 amino acids. Germline-derived CDR1 and CDR2 are SGHAT and FQNNGV. The CDR3 protein is CASSLLTGGLNTIYF. Here the CDR3 DNA reads TGTGCCAGCAGCTTACTGACAGGGGGCCTAAACACCATATATTTT.

The sample holds a few counts of this clone. V and J are TRBV6-5 and TRBJ1-3; 7 nucleotides line up with TRBD1. Germline-derived CDR1 and CDR2 are MNHEY and SVGAGI. This CDR3 contains 16 residues. The V segment lost 4 bases and the J segment 7 bases; nucleotides outside the gene matches: 13. The CDR3 DNA reads TGTGCCAGCAGTTCACACAGGGGCCAAGTCAGGAACACCATATATTTT. It translates to CASSSHRGQVRNTIYF.

The CDR3 DNA is TGTGCCAGCACTCCGGGACAGGGAACCACGGCCCTCCACTTT. It encodes CASTPGQGTTALHF. The chain carries TRBV2 and TRBJ1-6; 9 nucleotides align to TRBD1. Germline lookup yields CDR1 SNHLY and CDR2 FYNNEI. The ends lost 7 bases at V and 14 bases at J; junction bases unmatched: 12. The CDR3 is made up of 14 amino acids.